Listed here is a single TCR beta chain. Antigen specificity is unknown. The sample belongs to a study of cytomegalovirus exposure and HLA in healthy donors. Study background: From about 179 million T cells, an earlier analysis saw 120 million or so unique TCR beta sequences. Whole-study findings and limits: Later analysis reportedly placed an Asian-associated ancestry cluster below the roughly 680-donor mean in N-insertions.

V was clipped by 0 bases and J by 2 bases, with 11 bases between them. This CDR3 is 15 amino acids long. Use of 60 Vbeta and 13 Jbeta primers characterized the PCR. Method: immunoSEQ multiplex PCR; TCRdb's copy keeps in-frame clones and lacks some. The sample contains roughly 190,000 clones, approximately 80% of which appear only once. Sequencing input: PBMCs. V usage is TRBV23-1 and J usage is TRBJ2-7; no definite D call. TRBV23-1 falls under the ORF class, with uncertain function. The TCR comes from a woman aged 18-35 years in good health and CMV-seronegative. CDR3: CASSQSLRGTYEQYV. The CDR3 DNA follows: TGCGCCAGCAGTCAATCGTTGAGAGGCACCTACGAGCAGTACGTC.